The clone carrying this T cell receptor (beta chain) was seen repeatedly, ten times or more. The record originates from a study of T cells in Graves' hyperthyroidism and ophthalmopathy. Amplification of TCR beta CDR3 regions used RNA as the template. TCR CDR3 regions were first amplified by RT-PCR with HTBI primers. TCRdb re-called the multiplex PCR reads with MiXCR, one entry per CDR3 protein. The profile covers about 500,000 distinct CDR3 sequences, with under 20% appearing a single time and about 16% taken by the ten largest. CDR3 length equals 17 residues. The V end was cut by 5 bases, the J end by 8 bases, with 25 bases between. Ophthalmopathy in the patients scored at least 3 on Clinical Activity Score and at least 4 on NOSPECS grade, lasting under 3 months. Uncontrolled infection, other autoimmune disease, pregnancy or lactation disqualified patients from enrolment.

This receptor was obtained from a woman younger than 35 with Graves' ophthalmopathy. This rearrangement joins TRBV12-3 or TRBV12-4 to TRBJ2-1; a possible D gene is TRBD2 (6 bases). Sequencing was done on a sample of blood. The CDR3 reads CASSHQSGTQAWDEQFF. In DNA form, the CDR3 reads TGTGCCAGCAGTCATCAATCCGGGACTCAAGCGTGGGATGAGCAGTTCTTC.